This is a list of T cell receptor beta chains from one sample in a study of cytomegalovirus exposure and HLA in healthy donors. Using immunoSEQ multiplex PCR, the repertoire was profiled, and TCRdb retains in-frame clones only, with some absent. The sample comprises approximately 59,000 clones, 85% to 95% of which are singletons, and approximately 5.3% rests with the top ten. Sequenced input: PBMCs. The receptors come from a young man in good health and CMV-seropositive. Each CDR3 is given with its conserved first and last residue. D genes are given only for firm matches. Not all rows give a size; the values are once, few, many and, for expanded clones, a class.

v_gene,abundance,j_gene,d_gene,CDR3nt,CDR3aa
TRBV10-3,.,TRBJ2-3,.,TGTGCCATGGGGGGGCAGTCCGCAGATACGCAGTATTTT,CAMGGQSADTQYF
TRBV5-1,.,TRBJ1-2,TRBD1,TGCGCCAGCAGCCAGGACAGACCGGGACAGGGGGGAGGCTACACCTTC,CASSQDRPGQGGGYTF
TRBV18,.,TRBJ2-7,.,TGTGCCAGCTCAAGTAGGACAGACTCCTACGAGCAGTACTTC,CASSSRTDSYEQYF
TRBV11-2,.,TRBJ2-7,.,TGTGCCAGCAGCTTAGATAGGATGGTCAGGGGAGCAGCCTACGAGCAGTACTTC,CASSLDRMVRGAAYEQYF
TRBV27,.,TRBJ2-5,.,TGTGCCAGCAGTTTCACAGGGGAGACCCAGTACTTC,CASSFTGETQYF
TRBV5-1,.,TRBJ2-7,.,TGCGCCAGCAGCTTGGCGCGGGACTACGAGCAGTACTTC,CASSLARDYEQYF
TRBV30,.,TRBJ1-3,.,TGTGCCTCTACCGGGGGATCTGGAAACACCATATATTTT,CASTGGSGNTIYF
TRBV4-2,.,TRBJ2-3,TRBD2,TGTGCCAGCAGCCAAGGACTAGCGGGAGGCCCAGATACGCAGTATTTT,CASSQGLAGGPDTQYF
TRBV6-5,.,TRBJ2-6,.,TGTGCCAGCAGTTACCGCCGGAGCTCTGGGGCCAACGTCCTGACTTTC,CASSYRRSSGANVLTF
TRBV28,.,TRBJ1-5,TRBD1,TGTGCCAGCAGTCGACAGGGCAATAGCAATCAGCCCCAGCATTTT,CASSRQGNSNQPQHF
TRBV30,.,TRBJ2-1,.,TGTGCCTGGAGTCAGGGGGGCAATGAGCAGTTCTTC,CAWSQGGNEQFF
TRBV13,.,TRBJ2-1,TRBD2,TGTGCCAGCAGCGCCCGGGACTACGCCTACAATGAGCAGTTCTTC,CASSARDYAYNEQFF
TRBV18,.,TRBJ1-2,TRBD1,TGTGCCAGCTCACGCAGGAGGACAGGGGACTATGGCTACACCTTC,CASSRRRTGDYGYTF
TRBV2,.,TRBJ2-5,.,TGTGCCAGCAGCCCCCCCCAGCGGGCCCAAGAGACCCAGTACTTC,CASSPPQRAQETQYF
TRBV6-5,.,TRBJ2-7,.,TGTGCCAGCAGTTACTCACGGAGGGGTCACGAGCAGTACTTC,CASSYSRRGHEQYF
TRBV2,.,TRBJ2-1,TRBD1,TGTGCCAGAACACAGGGGCCGTTGGATGAGCAGTTCTTC,CARTQGPLDEQFF
TRBV19,.,TRBJ2-7,TRBD1,TGTGCCAGTAGTACCACCGGGACAGGGGGAGGAGAGCAGTACTTC,CASSTTGTGGGEQYF
TRBV11-2,.,TRBJ2-4,TRBD2,TGTGCCAGCAGCCGAGCCGGACTAGCGGGAGGTATGGACATTCAGTACTTC,CASSRAGLAGGMDIQYF
TRBV5-4,once,TRBJ1-2,.,TGTGCCAGCAGCTTGGGTGGAGTCAGGGTGGGGAAGAACTATGGCTACACCTTC,CASSLGGVRVGKNYGYTF
TRBV7-9,.,TRBJ2-1,TRBD2,TGTGCCAGCAGAAGTAGCGGGAGGGCATACAATGAGCAGTTCTTC,CASRSSGRAYNEQFF
TRBV7-9,.,TRBJ1-2,.,TGTGCCAGCAGCCTTACGGTTCGGAACTATGGCTACACCTTC,CASSLTVRNYGYTF
TRBV5-4,.,TRBJ2-3,TRBD2,TGTGCCAGCAGCTTCGGGCGGGAGGGCCTGGATACGCAGTATTTT,CASSFGREGLDTQYF
TRBV9,.,TRBJ1-1,TRBD1,TGTGCCAGCAGCGCCCACAGGGGGCGAAACACTGAAGCTTTCTTT,CASSAHRGRNTEAFF
TRBV2,.,TRBJ2-1,TRBD2,TGTGCCAGCAGTGAAATCGACGGGAGGGAGCAGTTCTTC,CASSEIDGREQFF
TRBV6-1,.,TRBJ1-2,.,TGTGCCAGCAGTGAAGGAACAGGGCTAGGCTACACCTTC,CASSEGTGLGYTF
TRBV5-1,.,TRBJ2-1,.,TGCGCCAGCCATTCCGGGGGAGTATCCTACAATGAGCAGTTCTTC,CASHSGGVSYNEQFF
TRBV5-1,once,TRBJ2-3,.,TGCGCCAGCAGCTTTAGCGAAGATACGCAGTATTTT,CASSFSEDTQYF
TRBV5-6,.,TRBJ2-3,.,TGTGCCAGCAGCTTCAGGGCCGGTCCCACAGATACGCAGTATTTT,CASSFRAGPTDTQYF
TRBV5-8,.,TRBJ2-2,TRBD2,TGTGCCAGCAGCATACTAGCGGAAAGGGGGGAGCTGTTTTTT,CASSILAERGELFF
TRBV25-1,once,TRBJ1-4,TRBD1,TGTGCCAGCAGTGAACAGGGGGCAGCTAATGAAAAACTGTTTTTT,CASSEQGAANEKLFF
TRBV5-1,.,TRBJ2-3,.,TGCGCCAGCAGCTTGATATGGACTAGCACAGATACGCAGTATTTT,CASSLIWTSTDTQYF
TRBV28,.,TRBJ2-7,.,TGTGCCAGCAGTTCGCGACATGGGGAGAACTCCTACGAGCAGTACTTC,CASSSRHGENSYEQYF
TRBV28,.,TRBJ2-7,.,TGTGCCAGCAGTGAATATGGGGGCGAAGCCTCCTACGAGCAGTACTTC,CASSEYGGEASYEQYF
TRBV7-9,.,TRBJ1-5,.,TGTGCCAGCAGCACGGGGGATCAGCCCCAGCATTTT,CASSTGDQPQHF
TRBV7-9,.,TRBJ2-2,.,TGTGCCAGCAGCTCCCCGACTAGACCGACCGGGGAGCTGTTTTTT,CASSSPTRPTGELFF
TRBV30,.,TRBJ2-7,TRBD1,TGTGCCTTAAACCGGGACAGGGTTTACGAGCAGTACTTC,CALNRDRVYEQYF
TRBV4-1,once,TRBJ2-5,TRBD2,TGCGCCAGCAGCCAAGATACGGCTAGCGGGACAGAGACCCAGTACTTC,CASSQDTASGTETQYF
TRBV29-1,once,TRBJ1-5,TRBD1,TGCAGCGCAACAGGGGACAACAATCAGCCCCAGCATTTT,CSATGDNNQPQHF
TRBV5-1,.,TRBJ1-2,.,TGCGCCAGCAGCGCAACTAGGACGGAAAATAACTATGGCTACACCTTC,CASSATRTENNYGYTF
TRBV9,.,TRBJ2-7,TRBD2,TGTGCCAGCAGCGAGGGGACTAGCGGGCTCCCCTACGAGCAGTACTTC,CASSEGTSGLPYEQYF
TRBV6-1,.,TRBJ2-7,TRBD2,TGTGCCAGCAGCGATGGACTAGCGGGAGGCGAGCAGTACTTC,CASSDGLAGGEQYF
TRBV4-1,once,TRBJ2-2,TRBD2,TGCGCCAGCAGCCAAGTCGCGGGAGTATTTGACGGGGAGCTGTTTTTT,CASSQVAGVFDGELFF
TRBV7-9,.,TRBJ2-7,.,TGTGCCAGCAGCGGAACTAGCTCCTACGAGCAGTACTTC,CASSGTSSYEQYF
TRBV30,.,TRBJ1-1,TRBD1,TGTGCCTGGACCCTTTCTTTGGGACAGCCGAACACTGAAGCTTTCTTT,CAWTLSLGQPNTEAFF
TRBV7-3,.,TRBJ2-7,TRBD1,TGTGCCAGCAGCCCGGGACAGGGGGGCGAGCAGTACTTC,CASSPGQGGEQYF
TRBV2,.,TRBJ2-5,TRBD2,TGTGCCAGCACTCCACCGGCGGGGGGGGCAGAGACCCAGTACTTC,CASTPPAGGAETQYF
TRBV29-1,once,TRBJ2-1,TRBD1,TGCAGCAACCCGGACAGGGACGGATTCAATGAGCAGTTCTTC,CSNPDRDGFNEQFF
TRBV5-1,.,TRBJ2-2,.,TGCGCCAGCAGCTTAAGGTCAGCGTTCGGCACCGGGGAGCTGTTTTTT,CASSLRSAFGTGELFF
TRBV27,.,TRBJ2-7,TRBD2,TGTGCCAGCAGCCAGCGGGAAGTCTCCTACGAGCAGTACTTC,CASSQREVSYEQYF